This TCR beta chain was sequenced in a study of cytomegalovirus exposure and HLA in healthy donors. With 60 Vbeta and 13 Jbeta primers, the PCR was carried out. TCRdb's copy holds only in-frame clones and misses some; the assay was immunoSEQ multiplex PCR. Here the sample table reports around 120,000 clones. The ends lost 7 bases at V and 6 bases at J; junction bases unmatched: 9. CDR1 and CDR2 from the germline V gene are MDHEN and SYDVKM. This CDR3 has 14 amino acids. The sequenced sample was PBMCs. The TCR sequence derives from a man aged 18 to 30 in good health and CMV-seronegative. The chain recombines TRBV28 with TRBJ1-2; TRBD1 aligns across 9 bases. CDR3 sequence reads: CASTRTGEIDGYTF. The CDR3 DNA sequence: TGTGCCAGCACCCGGACAGGGGAGATAGATGGCTACACCTTC.